These 21 T cell receptor beta chains came from one sample sequenced in a study of T cells in Graves' hyperthyroidism and ophthalmopathy. Amplification yielded TCR beta CDR3 regions, with RNA transcripts as the source. The HTBI primer set served for first-round RT-PCR of the TCR CDR3. TCRdb reprocessed the multiplex PCR reads with MiXCR, giving one entry per CDR3 protein. Altogether 650,000 to 800,000 distinct CDR3 sequences are present, over 40% being singletons, with the ten largest covering 7% to 7.5%. Material for sequencing was peripheral blood or thyroid tissue (not recorded which). The receptor set was obtained from an adult man with Graves' disease, either hyperthyroidism or ophthalmopathy (not recorded which).

V usage is TRBV24-1 and J usage is TRBJ1-4; TRBD1 matches 8 bases. Germline V gene sequence: CDR1 KGHDR, CDR2 SFDVKD. V was pared by 2 bases and J by 7 bases, with 8 bases of the junction left unmatched. The CDR3 covers 16 residues. In DNA, the CDR3 is TGTGCCACCAGTGATTCCCGGGACAGGAAGGCTGAAAAACTGTTTTTT. Translation: CATSDSRDRKAEKLFF.

The CDR3 sequence is CASSSRGQHNEKLFF. The CDR3 nucleotides are TGCGCCAGCAGCTCCAGGGGACAGCATAATGAAAAACTGTTTTTT. The chain has TRBV5-1 and TRBJ1-4; 7 bases map to TRBD1. Unmatched junction bases numbered 6, after V lost 3 bases and J lost 4 bases. The CDR3 spans 15 residues. Germline lookup yields CDR1 SGHRS and CDR2 YFSETQ.

This clonotype has just a few counts. The CDR3, as DNA: TGTGCCAGCAGCGTCCCCCGGGGGGCGCGCGGAAACACCATATATTTT. Residues: CASSVPRGARGNTIYF. V gene TRBV7-9 combines with J gene TRBJ1-3; TRBD1 might be the D (6 bases). Germline V gives CDR1 SEHNR, CDR2 FQNEAQ (reference sequence). V lost 5 bases to trimming and J lost 4 bases, with 18 bases between them. CDR3 length: 16 residues.

This clonotype was detected a few times. J is TRBJ2-7 and V is TRBV2; TRBD2 matches 12 bases. Trimming cost V 2 bases and J 2 bases; bases outside gene matches: 13. This CDR3 comprises 19 residues. Germline V gives CDR1 SNHLY, CDR2 FYNNEI. The CDR3 loop reads CASSELVGPTSGSAYEQYF. The CDR3 DNA sequence: TGTGCCAGCAGTGAATTAGTGGGCCCGACTAGCGGGAGCGCCTACGAGCAGTACTTC. Looking up the rest from reference TRBV2 and TRBJ2-7 gives the full variable domain: EPEVTQTPSHQVTQMGQEVILRCVPISNHLYFYWYRQILGQKVEFLVSFYNNEISEKSEIFDDQFSVERPDGSNFTLKIRSTKLEDSAMYFCASSELVGPTSGSAYEQYFGPGTRLTVT.

This clonotype was found a few times. The chain is built from TRBV13 and TRBJ1-3; D gene uncertain. The CDR3 runs 16 residues. Germline V gene lookup returns CDR1 PRHDT and CDR2 FYEKMQ (reference sequence). V was cut by 5 bases and J by 4 bases, with 18 bases left in between. The CDR3 nucleotides read TGTGCCAGCAGCCCTCGATCGCGGGCGCTCGGAAACACCATATATTTT. It specifies CASSPRSRALGNTIYF.

This clonotype has just a few counts. CDR3 sequence: CASSVGGRDREWEQYF. CDR3 DNA sequence: TGTGCCAGCAGCGTAGGGGGTCGGGACAGGGAGTGGGAGCAGTACTTC. The V and J genes are TRBV9 and TRBJ2-7, with 9 positions matching TRBD1. Germline trimming cut 0 bases from V and 7 bases from J; bases unmatched to any gene: 11. CDR1 and CDR2 from the germline V gene are SGDLS and YYNGEE. The CDR3 loop spans 16 amino acids.

About this clonotype: It may be a read error: a sequence one base away is much more abundant. The chain couples TRBV2 to TRBJ1-5; D call uncertain. CDR1 and CDR2 from the germline V gene are SNHLY and FYNNEI. The CDR3 totals 13 residues. V dropped 4 bases and J dropped 15 bases, with 19 bases sitting between them. CDR3: CASSGNNNGGRHF. CDR3 bases: TGTGCCAGCAGTGGGAACAATAACGGCGGTCGGCATTTT.

This clonotype was seen only a few times. V usage is TRBV6-6 and J usage is TRBJ1-1; 7 bases are a match to TRBD1. Trimming cost V 5 bases and J 3 bases; bases outside gene matches: 12. The germline CDR1 and CDR2 sequences are MNHNY and SVGAGI (reference sequence). The CDR3 is made up of 16 amino acids. CDR3 residues: CASSERRGRLYTEAFF. In DNA, the CDR3 is TGTGCCAGCAGTGAAAGGAGGGGGCGCCTTTACACTGAAGCTTTCTTT.

V and J are TRBV12-3 or TRBV12-4 and TRBJ2-5, with 8 bases identical to TRBD1. TRBJ2-7 explains the end of the DNA better; the J call may be wrong. This CDR3 has 15 amino acids. CDR3 sequence (DNA): TGTGCCAGCAGGCCTAGACAGGGGCGGTCCTACGAGCAGTACTTC. Translating it yields CASRPRQGRSYEQYF.

This clonotype showed up many times. V is TRBV25-1 and J is TRBJ1-5, with D perhaps matching TRBD1 (5 bases). The CDR3 runs 12 residues. V dropped 6 bases and J dropped 7 bases, with 10 bases sitting between them. CDR1 is MGHDK, CDR2 SYGVNS, per germline. CDR3 sequence reads: CASRQSGQPQHF. CDR3 bases: TGTGCCAGCAGACAGTCAGGGCAGCCCCAGCATTTT.

This chain joins TRBV19 and TRBJ2-5; TRBD1 matches at 8 bases. Germline lookup yields CDR1 LNHDA and CDR2 SQIVND (reference sequence). Trimming cost V 6 bases and J 5 bases; bases outside gene matches: 11. There are 15 residues in the CDR3. CDR3 DNA sequence: TGTGCCAGTAGCGCCTCAGGGGGCGTCGTTGAGACCCAGTACTTC. It is translated as CASSASGGVVETQYF.

This chain uses TRBV14 with TRBJ2-5, with a possible D match to TRBD1 (6 bases). With 0 bases removed from V and 5 bases from J, the gap between germline ends came to 19 bases. From germline, CDR1 is SGHDN and CDR2 FVKESK. The CDR3 sequence is 17 residues long. The CDR3 sequence is CASSQDRVRTARETQYF. For the CDR3, the DNA is TGTGCCAGCAGCCAAGATCGAGTGAGGACAGCAAGGGAGACCCAGTACTTC.

J is TRBJ1-6 and V is TRBV15; D call uncertain. CDR1 LNHNV and CDR2 YYDKDF come from the germline V gene (reference sequence). Trimming cost V 0 bases and J 8 bases, with 11 bases left between them. There are 15 residues in the CDR3. CDR3 DNA: TGTGCCACCAGCAGAGAGGCAGGTTTGGATTCACCCCTCCACTTT. Amino acid sequence: CATSREAGLDSPLHF.

J is TRBJ1-1 and V is TRBV7-9; perhaps TRBD1 as D (5 bases). V was clipped by 2 bases and J by 1 base, with 11 bases between them. The length of the CDR3 is 15 residues. Germline V gives CDR1 SEHNR, CDR2 FQNEAQ (reference sequence). The CDR3 region has the DNA TGTGCCAGCAGCTTACCGGGACCCAGGAACACTGAAGCTTTCTTT. Its translation: CASSLPGPRNTEAFF.

The chain is built from TRBV7-6 and TRBJ2-7; 10 bases line up with TRBD2. This CDR3 contains 15 residues. V shed 10 bases, J shed 6 bases, and the junction held 15 bases outside the gene matches. CDR1 and CDR2 (germline): SGHVS, FNYEAQ. CDR3 bases: TGTGCCAACAGTTACTATGGACTAGCGGAGGGCGAGCAGTACTTC. Translated: CANSYYGLAEGEQYF.

V is TRBV10-3 and J is TRBJ1-5, with D perhaps matching TRBD1 (5 bases). The ends were cut back, 4 bases at V and 0 bases at J, with 10 bases in the middle. This CDR3 region has 15 residues. Per germline, CDR1 ENHRY and CDR2 SYGVKD. For the CDR3, the DNA is TGTGCCATCAGTGGGGGGACGGATAGCAATCAGCCCCAGCATTTT. The encoded protein is CAISGGTDSNQPQHF.

This clonotype was recorded at least ten times. J is TRBJ1-6 and V is TRBV15, with TRBD1 as a possible D gene (5 bases). The germline CDR1 and CDR2 sequences are LNHNV and YYDKDF (reference sequence). V lost 0 bases to trimming and J lost 9 bases, with 9 bases between them. This CDR3 region has 14 residues. CDR3 region: CATSRDLRGSPLHF. CDR3 nucleotide sequence: TGTGCCACCAGCAGAGATTTAAGGGGTTCACCCCTCCACTTT.

This clonotype is a singleton in its sample. The CDR3 carries no conserved terminal phenylalanine or tryptophan, so it likely arises from a read error. The gene calls are TRBV29-1 and TRBJ2-7; D is possibly TRBD1 (6 bases). Germline CDR1 SQVTM, CDR2 ANQGSEA. Trimming stripped 7 bases from V and 7 bases from J, with 14 bases between. The CDR3 extends over 11 amino acids. In DNA, the CDR3 is TGCAGCGCCGAGGCAGGGGAAGAGCAGTACCTC. It specifies CSAEAGEEQYL.

V usage is TRBV10-2 and J usage is TRBJ1-1; D gene unclear. The ends were cut back, 8 bases at V and 7 bases at J, with 14 bases in the middle. The CDR3 covers 12 residues. Germline CDR1 reads WSHSY; CDR2 reads SAAADI. The CDR3 DNA follows: TGCGCCAGCGTTGGAGGGATGATTGAAGCTTTCTTT. Protein product: CASVGGMIEAFF.

The V call is TRBV11-2, the J call TRBJ1-2; the D gene is possibly TRBD1 (6 bases). This CDR3 has 16 amino acids. The ends were cut back, 0 bases at V and 6 bases at J, with 17 bases in the middle. CDR1 is SGHAT and CDR2 is FQNNGV in the germline V gene. The CDR3, as DNA: TGTGCCAGCAGCTTAGATCTTCGGAGGGGGTCGGATGGCTACACCTTC. As protein: CASSLDLRRGSDGYTF.

There are many counts of this clonotype. This chain connects TRBV2 to TRBJ1-1; maybe TRBD1 (5 bases). CDR1 is SNHLY, CDR2 FYNNEI, per germline. The CDR3 sequence is 10 residues long. V lost 6 bases, J lost 7 bases, and 6 bases lay in between. DNA for the CDR3: TGTGCCAGCAGAGGGGATGAAGCTTTCTTT. Amino acids: CASRGDEAFF.